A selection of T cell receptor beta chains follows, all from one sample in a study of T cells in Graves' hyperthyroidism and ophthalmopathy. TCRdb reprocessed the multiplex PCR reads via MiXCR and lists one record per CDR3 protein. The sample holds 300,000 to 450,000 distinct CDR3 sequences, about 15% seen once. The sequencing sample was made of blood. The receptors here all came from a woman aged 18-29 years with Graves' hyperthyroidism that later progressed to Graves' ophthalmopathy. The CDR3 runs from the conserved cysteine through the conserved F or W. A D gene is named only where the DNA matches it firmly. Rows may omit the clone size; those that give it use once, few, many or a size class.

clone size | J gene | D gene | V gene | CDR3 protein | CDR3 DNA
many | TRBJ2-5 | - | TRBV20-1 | CSARVSPAGTRETQYF | TGCAGTGCTAGAGTCTCCCCGGCGGGGACCAGGGAGACCCAGTACTTC
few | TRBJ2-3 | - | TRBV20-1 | CSAYGTSTDTQYF | TGCAGTGCGTACGGAACTAGCACAGATACGCAGTATTTT
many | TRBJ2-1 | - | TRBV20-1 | CSARADKTIYNEQFF | TGCAGTGCTAGAGCGGACAAGACAATTTACAATGAGCAGTTCTTC
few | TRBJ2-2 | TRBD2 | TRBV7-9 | CASSLQTSGRTFTGELFF | TGTGCCAGCAGCCTCCAGACTAGCGGGAGGACATTCACCGGGGAGCTGTTTTTT
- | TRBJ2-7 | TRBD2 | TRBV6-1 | CASSLGGRLSYEQYF | TGTGCCAGCAGTTTAGGCGGGAGGCTCTCCTACGAGCAGTACTTC
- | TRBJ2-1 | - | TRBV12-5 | CASGDSSAISYNEQFF | TGTGCTAGTGGGGATTCTAGCGCAATCTCCTACAATGAGCAGTTCTTC
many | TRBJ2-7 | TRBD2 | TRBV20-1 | CSAKREGVQYF | TGCAGTGCTAAGCGGGAGGGGGTGCAGTACTTC
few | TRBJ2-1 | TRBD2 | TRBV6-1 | CASSEAGGLAYNEQFF | TGTGCCAGCAGTGAAGCCGGGGGACTAGCCTACAATGAGCAGTTCTTC
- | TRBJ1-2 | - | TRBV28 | CASRERDTLDGYTF | TGTGCCAGCAGGGAACGGGACACCCTCGATGGCTACACCTTC
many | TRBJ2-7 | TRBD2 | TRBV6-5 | CASSYFRTSGKSSYEQYF | TGTGCCAGCAGTTACTTCAGGACTAGCGGGAAGAGCTCCTACGAGCAGTACTTC